This paragraph reports one TCR beta chain. The record originates from a study of OX40 agonist ivuxolimab in advanced cancers. Across the study: Patients were dosed with the agonistic anti-OX40 (CD134) antibody ivuxolimab. Every 2 weeks, patients got intravenous ivuxolimab at one of six dose levels (0.01-10 mg/kg).

The CDR3 loop spans 14 amino acids. V was shortened by 2 bases and J by 7 bases, with 9 bases between the two germline ends. Per the germline V gene, CDR1 is KGHSH and CDR2 is LQKENI. Sequencing used immunoSEQ multiplex PCR; TCRdb keeps in-frame clones, though not all of them. The data hold around 60,000 clones, with 86% observed a single time. Drawing of blood for sampling happened at baseline, at cycle 4 day 1, and at cycle 7 day 1. The sequenced sample was CD4+ or CD8+ T cells sorted from blood, obtained in a trial of the OX40 agonist ivuxolimab. The chain recombines TRBV18 with TRBJ1-6; no clear D. The source of this sequence is an adult with an advanced solid tumor such as melanoma, head and neck, liver or kidney cancer. This CDR3 is CASSPGERNSPLHF. The CDR3 DNA reads TGTGCCAGCTCACCAGGGGAAAGAAATTCACCCCTCCACTTT. The variable domain in full, with the rest retrieved from reference TRBV18 and TRBJ1-6, is NAGVMQNPRHLVRRRGQEARLRCSPMKGHSHVYWYRQLPEEGLKFMVYLQKENIIDESGMPKERFSAEFPKEGPSILRIQQVVRGDSAAYFCASSPGERNSPLHFGNGTRLTVT.